This T cell receptor (beta chain) was profiled in a study of cytomegalovirus exposure and HLA in healthy donors. General observations from the study: No immune exposure information besides CMV serostatus was available. Later on, a genetic analysis was performed. It linked a missense variant in DCLRE1C with V- and J-gene trimming of TCR beta.

Researchers ran the PCR with 60 Vbeta and 13 Jbeta primers. TCRdb keeps only in-frame clones here, not all; method: immunoSEQ multiplex PCR. The data contain approximately 220,000 clones, 76% of them singletons. A note on this clone: Its target is unknown. The junction shows a germline mismatch at one end, possibly a read error. At the DNA level, this CDR3 is encoded by other sequences in the same sample as well.

This receptor was identified in a man in his late teens or twenties in good health and CMV-seronegative. Material for sequencing was PBMCs.

CDR3 protein: CASSGGRLLGANVLTF. The CDR3 coding sequence is TGTGCCAGCAGTGGAGGGAGACTGCTCGGGGCTAACGTCCTGACTTTC. This rearrangement joins TRBV7-6 to TRBJ2-6, with a tentative D call TRBD2 (6 bases). The germline CDR1 and CDR2 sequences are SGHVS and FNYEAQ. The CDR3 runs to 16 residues.